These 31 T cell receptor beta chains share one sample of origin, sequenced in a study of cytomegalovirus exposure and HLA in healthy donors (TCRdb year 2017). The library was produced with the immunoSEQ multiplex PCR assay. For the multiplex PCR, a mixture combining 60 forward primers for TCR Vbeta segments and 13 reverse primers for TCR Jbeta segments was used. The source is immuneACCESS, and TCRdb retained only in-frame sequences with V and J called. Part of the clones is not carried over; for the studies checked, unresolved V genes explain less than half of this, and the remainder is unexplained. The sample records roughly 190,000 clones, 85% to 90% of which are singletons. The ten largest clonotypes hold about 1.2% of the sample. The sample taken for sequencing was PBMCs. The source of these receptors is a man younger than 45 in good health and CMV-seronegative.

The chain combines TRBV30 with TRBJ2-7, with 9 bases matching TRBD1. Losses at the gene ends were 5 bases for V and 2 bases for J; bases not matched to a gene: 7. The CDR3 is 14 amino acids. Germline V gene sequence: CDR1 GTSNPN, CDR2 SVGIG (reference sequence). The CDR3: CAWAGTGSAYEQYF. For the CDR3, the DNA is TGTGCCTGGGCCGGGACAGGGTCGGCCTACGAGCAGTACTTC.

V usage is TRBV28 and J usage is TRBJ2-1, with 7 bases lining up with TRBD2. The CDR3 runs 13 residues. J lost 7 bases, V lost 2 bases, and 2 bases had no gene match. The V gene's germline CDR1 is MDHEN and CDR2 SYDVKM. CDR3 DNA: TGTGCCAGCAGTTTAGGAGCGGGAAATGAGCAGTTCTTC. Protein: CASSLGAGNEQFF.

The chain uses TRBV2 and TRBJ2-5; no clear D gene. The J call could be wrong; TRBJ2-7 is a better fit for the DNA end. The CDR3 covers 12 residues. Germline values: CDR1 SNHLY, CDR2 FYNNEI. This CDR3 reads CASRLADYEQYF. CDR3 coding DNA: TGTGCCAGCAGGCTGGCCGACTACGAGCAGTACTTC.

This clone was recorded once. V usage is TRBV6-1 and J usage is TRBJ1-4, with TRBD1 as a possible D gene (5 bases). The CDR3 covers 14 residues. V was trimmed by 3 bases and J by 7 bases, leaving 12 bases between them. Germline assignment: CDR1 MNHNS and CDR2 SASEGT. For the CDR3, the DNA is TGTGCCAGCAGTGACGGGGGTTTTGTTGAAAAACTGTTTTTT. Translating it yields CASSDGGFVEKLFF.

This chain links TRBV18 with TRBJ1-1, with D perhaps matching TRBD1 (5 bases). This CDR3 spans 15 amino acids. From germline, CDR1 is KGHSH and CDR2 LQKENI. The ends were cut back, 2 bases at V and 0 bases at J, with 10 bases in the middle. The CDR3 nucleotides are TGTGCCAGCTCACCAATGAAGGGGCTGAACACTGAAGCTTTCTTT. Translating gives CASSPMKGLNTEAFF.

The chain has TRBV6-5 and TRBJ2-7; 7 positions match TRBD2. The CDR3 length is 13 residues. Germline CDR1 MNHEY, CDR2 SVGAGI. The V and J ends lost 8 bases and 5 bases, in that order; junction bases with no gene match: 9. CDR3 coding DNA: TGTGCCAGCCAGCGGGACTCCATCAACGAGCAGTACTTC. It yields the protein CASQRDSINEQYF.

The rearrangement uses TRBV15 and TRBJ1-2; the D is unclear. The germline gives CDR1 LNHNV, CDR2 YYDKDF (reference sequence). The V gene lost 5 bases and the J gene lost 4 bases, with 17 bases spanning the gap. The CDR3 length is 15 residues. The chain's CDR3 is CATSRSVEGVYGYTF. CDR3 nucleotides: TGTGCCACCAGCCGTTCTGTGGAGGGAGTCTATGGCTACACCTTC.

The DNA for the CDR3 is TGTGCCAGTAGTATAGCCGGGACAGACCCGATATACGAGCAGTACTTC. Residues: CASSIAGTDPIYEQYF. The chain recombines TRBV19 with TRBJ2-7; 7 bases match TRBD1. Germline CDR1 reads LNHDA; CDR2 reads SQIVND (reference sequence). V gave up 1 base and J gave up 4 bases; unmatched junction bases: 10. This CDR3 is built from 16 residues.

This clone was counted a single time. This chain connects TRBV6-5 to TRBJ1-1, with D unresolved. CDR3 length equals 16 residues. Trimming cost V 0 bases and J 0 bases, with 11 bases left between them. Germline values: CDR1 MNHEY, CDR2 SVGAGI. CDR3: CASSYSKAGMNTEAFF. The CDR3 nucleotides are TGTGCCAGCAGTTACTCGAAGGCGGGAATGAACACTGAAGCTTTCTTT.

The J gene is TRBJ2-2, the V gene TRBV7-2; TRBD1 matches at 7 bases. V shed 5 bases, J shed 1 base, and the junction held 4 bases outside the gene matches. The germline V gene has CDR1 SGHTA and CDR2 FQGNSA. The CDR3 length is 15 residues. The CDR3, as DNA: TGTGCCAGCAGCACTACAGGGGTGAACACCGGGGAGCTGTTTTTT. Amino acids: CASSTTGVNTGELFF.

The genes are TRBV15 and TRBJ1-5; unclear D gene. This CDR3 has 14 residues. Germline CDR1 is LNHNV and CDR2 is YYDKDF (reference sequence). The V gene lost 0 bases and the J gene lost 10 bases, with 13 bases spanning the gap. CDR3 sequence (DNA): TGTGCCACCAGCAGAGATCTAGCGGCCCCCCCCCAGCATTTT. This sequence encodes CATSRDLAAPPQHF. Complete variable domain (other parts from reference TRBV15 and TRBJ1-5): DAMVIQNPRYQVTQFGKPVTLSCSQTLNHNVMYWYQQKSSQAPKLLFHYYDKDFNNEADTPDNFQSRRPNTSFCFLDIRSPGLGDTAMYLCATSRDLAAPPQHFGDGTRLSIL.

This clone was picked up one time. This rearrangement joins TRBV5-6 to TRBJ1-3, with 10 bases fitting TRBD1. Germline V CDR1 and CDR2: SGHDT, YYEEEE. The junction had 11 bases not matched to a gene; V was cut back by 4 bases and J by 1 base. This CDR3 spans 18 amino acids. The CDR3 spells CASSPHGTGAVSGNTIYF. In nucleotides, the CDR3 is TGTGCCAGCAGCCCCCACGGGACAGGGGCTGTGTCTGGAAACACCATATATTTT. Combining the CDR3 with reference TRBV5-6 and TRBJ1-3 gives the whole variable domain DAGVTQSPTHLIKTRGQQVTLRCSPKSGHDTVSWYQQALGQGPQFIFQYYEEEERQRGNFPDRFSGHQFPNYSSELNVNALLLGDSALYLCASSPHGTGAVSGNTIYFGEGSWLTVV.

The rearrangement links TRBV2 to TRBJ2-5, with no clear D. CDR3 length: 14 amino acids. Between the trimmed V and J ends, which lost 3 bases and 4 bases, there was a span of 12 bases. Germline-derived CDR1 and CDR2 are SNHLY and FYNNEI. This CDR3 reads CASSDVRPPETQYF. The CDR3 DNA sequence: TGTGCCAGCAGTGATGTCAGGCCCCCAGAGACCCAGTACTTC.

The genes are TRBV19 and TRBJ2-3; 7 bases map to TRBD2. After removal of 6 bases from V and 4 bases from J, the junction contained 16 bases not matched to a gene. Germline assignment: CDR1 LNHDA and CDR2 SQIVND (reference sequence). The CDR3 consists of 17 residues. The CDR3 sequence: CASSSAALGGRADTQYF. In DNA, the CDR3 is TGTGCCAGTAGCAGTGCTGCTCTGGGGGGGAGGGCAGATACGCAGTATTTT.

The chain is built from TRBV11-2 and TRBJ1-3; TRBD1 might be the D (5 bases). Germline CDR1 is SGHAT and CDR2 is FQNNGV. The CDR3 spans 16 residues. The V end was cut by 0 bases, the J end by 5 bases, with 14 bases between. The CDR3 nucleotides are TGTGCCAGCAGCTTAGATCCGCAGGGCAGTCGAAACACCATATATTTT. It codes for CASSLDPQGSRNTIYF.

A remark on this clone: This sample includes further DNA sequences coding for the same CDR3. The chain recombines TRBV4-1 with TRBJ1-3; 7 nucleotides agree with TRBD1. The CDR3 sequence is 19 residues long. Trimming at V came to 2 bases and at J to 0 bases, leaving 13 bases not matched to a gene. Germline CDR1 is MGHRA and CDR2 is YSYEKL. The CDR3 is CASSQPASYTGVSGNTIYF. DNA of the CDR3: TGCGCCAGCAGCCAACCTGCAAGCTACACAGGGGTCTCTGGAAACACCATATATTTT.

The chain's CDR3 is CASSFGNTGELFF. The CDR3 DNA reads as TGTGCCAGCAGCTTCGGGAACACCGGGGAGCTGTTTTTT. The V and J genes are TRBV5-6 and TRBJ2-2; D unclear. V was clipped by 2 bases and J by 1 base, with 3 bases between them. CDR1 and CDR2 from the germline V gene are SGHDT and YYEEEE. The CDR3 is 13 residues long.

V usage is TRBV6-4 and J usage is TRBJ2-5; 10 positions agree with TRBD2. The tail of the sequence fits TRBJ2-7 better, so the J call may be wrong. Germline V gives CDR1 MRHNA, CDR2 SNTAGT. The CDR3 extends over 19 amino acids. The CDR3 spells CASSDSNPAGGQYSHEQYF. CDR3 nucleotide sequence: TGTGCCAGCAGTGACTCGAACCCAGCGGGAGGGCAATATTCCCACGAGCAGTACTTC.

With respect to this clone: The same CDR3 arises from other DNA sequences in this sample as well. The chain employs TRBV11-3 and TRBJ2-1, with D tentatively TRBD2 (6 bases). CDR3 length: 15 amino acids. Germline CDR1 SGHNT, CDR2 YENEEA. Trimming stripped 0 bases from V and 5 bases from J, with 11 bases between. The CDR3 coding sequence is TGTGCCAGCAGCTTAGAGGGGGGAGGAAACAATGAGCAGTTCTTC. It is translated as CASSLEGGGNNEQFF. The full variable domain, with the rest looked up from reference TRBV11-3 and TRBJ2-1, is EAGVVQSPRYKIIEKKQPVAFWCNPISGHNTLYWYLQNLGQGPELLIRYENEEAVDDSQLPKDRFSAERLKGVDSTLKIQPAELGDSAVYLCASSLEGGGNNEQFFGPGTRLTVL.

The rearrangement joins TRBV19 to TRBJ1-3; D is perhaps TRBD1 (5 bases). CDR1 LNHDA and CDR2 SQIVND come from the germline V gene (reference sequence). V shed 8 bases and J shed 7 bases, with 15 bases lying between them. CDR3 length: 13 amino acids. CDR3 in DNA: TGTGCCAGTGGCCGGACACCCTCGAACACCATATATTTT. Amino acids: CASGRTPSNTIYF.

The CDR3 DNA reads TGTGCCAGCAGCCCATCAGGATCCTACGAGCAGTACTTC. This translates into CASSPSGSYEQYF. V and J are TRBV7-9 and TRBJ2-7, with unresolved D. Germline CDR1 reads SEHNR; CDR2 reads FQNEAQ (reference sequence). Trimming removed 5 bases at V and 1 base at J, with 9 bases between. This CDR3 is 13 amino acids long.

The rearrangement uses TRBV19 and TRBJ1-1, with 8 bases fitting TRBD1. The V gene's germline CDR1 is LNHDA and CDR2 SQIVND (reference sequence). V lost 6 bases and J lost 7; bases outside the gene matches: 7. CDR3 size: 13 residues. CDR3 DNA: TGTGCCAGTAGAGTCCCCGGGACAGGTGAAGCTTTCTTT. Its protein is CASRVPGTGEAFF.

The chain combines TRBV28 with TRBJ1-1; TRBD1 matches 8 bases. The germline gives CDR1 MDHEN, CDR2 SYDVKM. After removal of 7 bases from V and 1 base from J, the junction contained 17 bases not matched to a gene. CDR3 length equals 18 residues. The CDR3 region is CASMPGRQGAGKNTEAFF. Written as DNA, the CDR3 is TGTGCCAGCATGCCGGGCAGGCAGGGGGCCGGAAAGAACACTGAAGCTTTCTTT.

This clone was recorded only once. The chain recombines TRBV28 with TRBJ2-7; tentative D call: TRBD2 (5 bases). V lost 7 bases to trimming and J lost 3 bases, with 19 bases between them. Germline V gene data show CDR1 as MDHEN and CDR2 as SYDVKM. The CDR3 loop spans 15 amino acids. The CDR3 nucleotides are TGTGCCAGCACCCCCGCGGGCGGTCCCGGCTACGAGCAGTACTTC. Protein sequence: CASTPAGGPGYEQYF.

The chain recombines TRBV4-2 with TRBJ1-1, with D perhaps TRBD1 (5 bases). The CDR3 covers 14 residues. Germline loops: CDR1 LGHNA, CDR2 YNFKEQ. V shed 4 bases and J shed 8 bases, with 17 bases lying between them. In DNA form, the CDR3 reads TGTGCCAGCAGCCGAACACACGGGGGGACCGAAGCTTTCTTT. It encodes CASSRTHGGTEAFF.

The CDR3 nucleotides read TGTGCCAGCAGTGAACCGGGGAGGGCAACTAATGAAAAACTGTTTTTT. Protein product: CASSEPGRATNEKLFF. This rearrangement joins TRBV6-1 to TRBJ1-4, with D uncertain. The CDR3 covers 16 residues. CDR1 and CDR2 (germline): MNHNS, SASEGT. Trimming removed 2 bases at V and 0 bases at J, with 10 bases between.

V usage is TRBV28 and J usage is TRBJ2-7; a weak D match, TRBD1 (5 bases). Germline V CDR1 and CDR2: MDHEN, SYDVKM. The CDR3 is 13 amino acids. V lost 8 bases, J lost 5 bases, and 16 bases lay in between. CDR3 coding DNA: TGTGCCAGCCACATGACAGATCGCCACGAGCAGTACTTC. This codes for CASHMTDRHEQYF.

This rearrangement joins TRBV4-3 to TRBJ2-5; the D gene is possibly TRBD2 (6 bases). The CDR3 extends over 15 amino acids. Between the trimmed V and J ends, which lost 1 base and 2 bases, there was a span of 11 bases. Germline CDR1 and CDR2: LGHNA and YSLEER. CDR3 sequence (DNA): TGCGCCAGCAGCCAAGGGTACGGGGGACAAGAGACCCAGTACTTC. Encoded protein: CASSQGYGGQETQYF.

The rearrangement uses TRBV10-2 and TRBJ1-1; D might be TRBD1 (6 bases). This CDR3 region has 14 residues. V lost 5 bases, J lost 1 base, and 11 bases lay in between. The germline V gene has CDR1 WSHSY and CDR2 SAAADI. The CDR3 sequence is CASSKTGQNTEAFF. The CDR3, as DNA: TGCGCCAGCAGTAAAACGGGACAGAACACTGAAGCTTTCTTT.

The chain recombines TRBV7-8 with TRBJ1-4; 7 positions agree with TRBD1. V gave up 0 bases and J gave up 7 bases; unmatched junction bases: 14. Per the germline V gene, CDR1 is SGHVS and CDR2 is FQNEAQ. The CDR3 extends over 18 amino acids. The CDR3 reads CASSLASTRGDRVEKLFF. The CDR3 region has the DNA TGTGCCAGCAGCTTAGCGTCAACCAGGGGGGACAGAGTTGAAAAACTGTTTTTT. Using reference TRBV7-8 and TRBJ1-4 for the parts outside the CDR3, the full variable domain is GAGVSQSPRYKVAKRGQDVALRCDPISGHVSLFWYQQALGQGPEFLTYFQNEAQLDKSGLPSDRFFAERPEGSVSTLKIQRTQQEDSAVYLCASSLASTRGDRVEKLFFGSGTQLSVL.

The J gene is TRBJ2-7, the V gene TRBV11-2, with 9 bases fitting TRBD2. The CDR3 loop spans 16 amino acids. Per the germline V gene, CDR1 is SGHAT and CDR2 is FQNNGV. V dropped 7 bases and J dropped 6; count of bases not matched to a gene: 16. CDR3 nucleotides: TGTGCCAGCACCCCTGCCTCGGCTAGCGGGAACGTCGAGCAGTACTTC. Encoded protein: CASTPASASGNVEQYF. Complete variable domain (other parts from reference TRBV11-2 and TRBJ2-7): EAGVAQSPRYKIIEKRQSVAFWCNPISGHATLYWYQQILGQGPKLLIQFQNNGVVDDSQLPKDRFSAERLKGVDSTLKIQPAKLEDSAVYLCASTPASASGNVEQYFGPGTRLTVT.